What follows are 18 T cell receptor beta chains derived from one specimen sequenced in a study of OX40 agonist ivuxolimab in advanced cancers. Profiling relied on immunoSEQ multiplex PCR, and the TCRdb table lists in-frame clones only, not all of them. The sample yields roughly 39,000 clones, just under 90% seen once. The source was CD4+ or CD8+ T cells sorted from blood, collected in a trial of the OX40 agonist ivuxolimab. The receptors come from an adult with an advanced solid tumor such as melanoma, head and neck, liver or kidney cancer.

The rearrangement uses TRBV28 and TRBJ1-4, with D tentatively TRBD1 (6 bases). The CDR3 runs to 16 residues. Trimming pared 4 bases from V and 7 bases from J, leaving 19 bases between. Germline V lookup: CDR1 MDHEN, CDR2 SYDVKM. CDR3 bases: TGTGCCAGCAGTTCCCCGGGGGCAGGGCGACTTGAAAAACTGTTTTTT. Amino acids: CASSSPGAGRLEKLFF.

This clone came up once. The chain joins TRBV4-1 to TRBJ2-5; D possibly corresponds to TRBD2 (6 bases). Trimming pared 5 bases from V and 1 base from J, leaving 14 bases between. The CDR3 consists of 15 residues. CDR1 and CDR2 from the germline V gene are MGHRA and YSYEKL. The CDR3 bases are TGCGCCAGCAGCATGCGACAGACTAGCCAAGAGACCCAGTACTTC. Protein: CASSMRQTSQETQYF.

The chain is built from TRBV4-1 and TRBJ2-1; 12 bases are a match to TRBD2. The CDR3 has 16 amino acids. Germline V gene data show CDR1 as MGHRA and CDR2 as YSYEKL. The V gene end was trimmed by 3 bases and the J gene end by 7 bases; junction bases not matched to a gene: 7. The CDR3 DNA reads TGCGCCAGCAGCCAGGCGACTAGCGGGAGAGGTAATGAGCAGTTCTTC. This translates into CASSQATSGRGNEQFF.

The rearrangement links TRBV5-1 to TRBJ2-5; 7 nucleotides agree with TRBD2. After removal of 4 bases from V and 1 base from J, the junction contained 7 bases not matched to a gene. The length of the CDR3 is 15 residues. Germline assignment: CDR1 SGHRS and CDR2 YFSETQ. CDR3 sequence (DNA): TGCGCCAGCAGCGTTAGCGGGCCACCCCAAGAGACCCAGTACTTC. Translation: CASSVSGPPQETQYF.

The chain combines TRBV25-1 with TRBJ2-3, with D unclear. Germline V gene data show CDR1 as MGHDK and CDR2 as SYGVNS. V gave up 6 bases and J gave up 3 bases, with 4 bases separating them. This CDR3 comprises 11 residues. The CDR3 DNA is TGTGCCAGCAGCGATACAGATACGCAGTATTTT. Its translation: CASSDTDTQYF.

The chain links TRBV10-2 to TRBJ2-1; 9 bases agree with TRBD2. The CDR3 totals 15 residues. V lost 8 bases, J lost 5 bases, and 10 bases stayed unmatched. Germline V gene lookup returns CDR1 WSHSY and CDR2 SAAADI. Here the CDR3 reads CASERSGRLDNEQFF. The CDR3 DNA sequence: TGCGCCAGCGAAAGGAGCGGGAGGCTAGACAATGAGCAGTTCTTC.

This chain joins TRBV7-8 and TRBJ2-7, with D perhaps given as TRBD1 or TRBD2 (5 bases each). Germline V gene sequence: CDR1 SGHVS, CDR2 FQNEAQ. V was cut by 2 bases and J by 5 bases, with 16 bases left in between. The CDR3 runs to 15 residues. CDR3 sequence reads: CASSLSPGGRDEQYF. The CDR3 DNA reads TGTGCCAGCAGCTTATCTCCTGGGGGTAGGGACGAGCAGTACTTC.

The rearrangement links TRBV5-1 to TRBJ2-7; D might be TRBD1 (5 bases). The CDR3 sequence is 12 residues long. V gave up 4 bases and J gave up 3 bases, with 8 bases separating them. In germline, CDR1 is SGHRS, CDR2 YFSETQ. The CDR3 region is CASSGAFYEQYF. The CDR3 nucleotides read TGCGCCAGCAGCGGGGCCTTCTACGAGCAGTACTTC.

The chain carries TRBV7-9 and TRBJ1-3; weak D call: TRBD1 (5 bases). Trimming stripped 6 bases from V and 2 bases from J, with 17 bases between. The CDR3 runs to 16 residues. Germline values: CDR1 SEHNR, CDR2 FQNEAQ (reference sequence). The CDR3 nucleotides read TGTGCCAGCAGGACAAAAGCGGACATAGCTGGAAACACCATATATTTT. Amino acid sequence: CASRTKADIAGNTIYF.

This rearrangement joins TRBV5-4 to TRBJ2-7; a possible D gene is TRBD2 (5 bases). The germline V gene encodes CDR1 SGHNT and CDR2 YYREEE (reference sequence). This CDR3 comprises 13 residues. The V end lost 3 bases, the J end lost 3 bases, and 10 bases lay between the germline ends. Written as DNA, the CDR3 is TGTGCCAGCAGCTCGGACGGGGTCTACGAGCAGTACTTC. This encodes CASSSDGVYEQYF.

This chain links TRBV5-1 with TRBJ2-3; TRBD2 aligns across 11 bases. Germline V lookup: CDR1 SGHRS, CDR2 YFSETQ. The ends lost 6 bases at V and 3 bases at J; junction bases unmatched: 3. The CDR3 runs to 14 residues. This CDR3 is CASKGTSGTDTQYF. CDR3 sequence (DNA): TGCGCCAGCAAGGGGACTAGCGGTACAGATACGCAGTATTTT.

The chain joins TRBV11-3 to TRBJ1-1; 8 bases are a match to TRBD1. This CDR3 is built from 12 residues. With 5 bases clipped from V and 11 bases from J, the junction kept 7 bases outside the gene matches. CDR1 and CDR2 (germline): SGHNT, YENEEA. This CDR3 reads CASSVQGGTAFF. The CDR3 region has the DNA TGTGCCAGCAGCGTACAGGGGGGCACGGCTTTCTTT.

V usage is TRBV6-5 and J usage is TRBJ1-1, with 10 bases aligning to TRBD1. Germline loops: CDR1 MNHEY, CDR2 SVGAGI. V lost 5 bases to trimming and J lost 6 bases; unmatched junction nucleotides: 6. CDR3 length: 14 amino acids. For the CDR3, the DNA is TGTGCCAGCAGTACCGGAGGACAGGGGGCTGAAGCTTTCTTT. Encoded protein: CASSTGGQGAEAFF.

This clone came up a few times. The chain combines TRBV15 with TRBJ2-3; D may be TRBD2 (7 bases). The germline V and J ends were trimmed by 2 bases and 0 bases, with 21 bases remaining between them. The germline V gene encodes CDR1 LNHNV and CDR2 YYDKDF (reference sequence). There are 19 residues in the CDR3. The CDR3 reads CATSRPPWTRGASTDTQYF. The CDR3 bases are TGTGCCACCAGCAGACCCCCTTGGACTAGGGGGGCTAGCACAGATACGCAGTATTTT.

J is TRBJ1-1 and V is TRBV6-5; a weak D match, TRBD1 (5 bases). Germline V lookup: CDR1 MNHEY, CDR2 SVGAGI. Between the trimmed V and J ends, which lost 6 bases and 3 bases, there was a span of 14 bases. This CDR3 contains 14 residues. The CDR3 coding sequence is TGTGCCAGCAGAGAGTCCTGGGGGTACACTGAAGCTTTCTTT. Its protein is CASRESWGYTEAFF.

This chain links TRBV27 with TRBJ2-1, with D possibly matching TRBD1 (6 bases). V lost 4 bases to trimming and J lost 3 bases, with 13 bases between them. Germline assignment: CDR1 MNHEY and CDR2 SMNVEV (reference sequence). CDR3 length equals 15 residues. CDR3 region: CASSYRELYYNEQFF. The CDR3 DNA reads TGTGCCAGCAGTTACAGGGAGCTTTACTACAATGAGCAGTTCTTC.

The V gene is TRBV10-3, the J gene TRBJ1-5, with D possibly TRBD1 on 5 matching bases. Trimming cost V 2 bases and J 6 bases, with 11 bases left between them. Germline V CDR1 and CDR2: ENHRY, SYGVKD. There are 14 residues in the CDR3. CDR3 in amino acids: CAISEMGERQPQHF. The CDR3 DNA reads TGTGCCATCAGTGAGATGGGGGAACGTCAGCCCCAGCATTTT.

This chain uses TRBV5-8 with TRBJ2-5; D not certain. Trimming took off 1 base at V and 5 bases at J, with 3 bases between the two ends. This CDR3 is built from 11 residues. CDR1 and CDR2 from the germline V gene are SGHTS and YDEGEE. Here the CDR3 reads CASSLPETQYF. DNA of the CDR3: TGTGCCAGCAGCTTGCCGGAGACCCAGTACTTC.